This is a list of T cell receptor beta chains from one sample in a study of blood T cell repertoires in COVID-19. Repertoires were generated with immunoSEQ multiplex PCR, while TCRdb's copy carries only in-frame clones and drops some. The table includes 400,000 to 450,000 clones, about 88% detected once. Material: peripheral blood. The receptors come from a woman aged 40 to 55 with COVID-19, enrolled during active disease. The CDR3 runs from the conserved cysteine through the conserved F or W. The order of the fields is CDR3 DNA, CDR3 protein, J gene, clone size, V gene, D gene. D genes are given only for firm matches. Only some rows state a clone size, as once, few, many or a class for expanded clones.

TGTGCCAGCAGCTCCCACAGGGGTTTCGCCTACGAGCAGTACTTC CASSSHRGFAYEQYF TRBJ2-7 NA TRBV7-6 TRBD1
TGTGCCAGCAGTCTAGACAGGGTTTTGGGTGAAGCTTTCTTT CASSLDRVLGEAFF TRBJ1-1 NA TRBV28 TRBD1
TGCGCCAGCAGCTCTACCCCCACCCAGGGGGCAACCTTCCTTAATTCACCCCTCCACTTT CASSSTPTQGATFLNSPLHF TRBJ1-6 NA TRBV5-1 TRBD1
TGTGCCAGCTCACCAGGGAGACAGTTGGCAGGGGCAGAGACCCAGTACTTC CASSPGRQLAGAETQYF TRBJ2-5 NA TRBV18 NA
TGTGCCAGCAGCATACGGACAGAAACCGGGGAGCTGTTTTTT CASSIRTETGELFF TRBJ2-2 NA TRBV9 NA
TGTGCCAGCAGCTTGGGTCGGGGGTTCTATGGCTACACCTTC CASSLGRGFYGYTF TRBJ1-2 NA TRBV5-5 NA
TGTGCCAGCAGGGTTACAGGGGCTGGATACTACGAGCAGTACTTC CASRVTGAGYYEQYF TRBJ2-7 NA TRBV7-2 TRBD1
TGCAGTGCTAGAATCGGGGATGAGCAGTTCTTC CSARIGDEQFF TRBJ2-1 once TRBV20-1 NA
TGCGCCAGCAGCTTCCCGCCTAGCGGGAACACCGGGGAGCTGTTTTTT CASSFPPSGNTGELFF TRBJ2-2 NA TRBV5-1 TRBD2
TGCGCCAGCAGCCGCGGGACAGGGTTCTACGAGCAGTACTTC CASSRGTGFYEQYF TRBJ2-7 NA TRBV5-1 TRBD1
TGCGCCAGCAGCCAAGAGGCTGTTGGCTTCGAGCAGTACTTC CASSQEAVGFEQYF TRBJ2-7 NA TRBV4-1 NA
TGTGCCACCAGTGATGGGGACATTCAGCCCCAGCATTTT CATSDGDIQPQHF TRBJ1-5 NA TRBV24-1 NA
TGTGCCAGCTTGCTAGCAGGCACCAATCAGCCCCAGCATTTT CASLLAGTNQPQHF TRBJ1-5 NA TRBV7-2 NA
TGTGCCAGCAGCTCCCCGGGGGGCGCAGACTATGGCTACACCTTC CASSSPGGADYGYTF TRBJ1-2 NA TRBV5-4 NA
TGTGCCAGCAGTTGGGACAGGGGTTCCAACGAGCAGTACTTC CASSWDRGSNEQYF TRBJ2-7 few TRBV28 TRBD1
TGTGCCAGCAGCCAAGTGTCGGGGGGGCTCAGAGATACGCAGTATTTT CASSQVSGGLRDTQYF TRBJ2-3 NA TRBV14 TRBD2
TGCGCCAGCAGTCAATCCCTCAACACTGAAGCTTTCTTT CASSQSLNTEAFF TRBJ1-1 NA TRBV23-1 NA
TGTGCCACCAGCAGAGATCTGCAGGGGCTTAGATATGGCTACACCTTC CATSRDLQGLRYGYTF TRBJ1-2 NA TRBV15 NA
TGCAGTGCTAGTATAAGAGGGTCGGGCACAGATACGCAGTATTTT CSASIRGSGTDTQYF TRBJ2-3 NA TRBV20-1 NA
TGTGCCAGCAGCGCCCGATCGACGACTTTATCCTCTGGGGCCAACGTCCTGACTTTC CASSARSTTLSSGANVLTF TRBJ2-6 NA TRBV9 NA
TGCAGCGCTACCGTAGAGGTCACTGAAGCTTTCTTT CSATVEVTEAFF TRBJ1-1 NA TRBV29-1 NA
TGCGCCAGCAGCCCTGGCGGCTACTCCTACGAGCAGTACTTC CASSPGGYSYEQYF TRBJ2-7 NA TRBV4-3 NA
TGTGCCACACGGGACAAGGCTTCCTACGAGCAGTACTTC CATRDKASYEQYF TRBJ2-7 NA TRBV19 NA
TGTGCCAGCAGCCTCTTCAGGGGTGTGAACACTGAAGCTTTCTTT CASSLFRGVNTEAFF TRBJ1-1 NA TRBV14 NA
TGTGCCTGGAGTGGAGACGGGGGGGCCTACAATGAGCAGTTCTTC CAWSGDGGAYNEQFF TRBJ2-1 NA TRBV30 TRBD2
TGTGCCAGCAGCTTAGAATCGGGTAGCTCCTATAATTCACCCCTCCACTTT CASSLESGSSYNSPLHF TRBJ1-6 NA TRBV11-2 NA
TGTGCCTGGGCTACAGGGTCGCATCAGCCCCAGCATTTT CAWATGSHQPQHF TRBJ1-5 once TRBV30 NA
TGTGCCAGCTCACCAGATAGGCGGCAGGGGACCCAGCCCCAGCATTTT CASSPDRRQGTQPQHF TRBJ1-5 NA TRBV18 NA
TGCGCCAGCAGCCTTGGGGACAGTTTACTCATGAACACTGAAGCTTTCTTT CASSLGDSLLMNTEAFF TRBJ1-1 NA TRBV5-1 TRBD1
TGTGCCAGCTCACCAGTCGAGAAATCCTATGGCTACACCTTC CASSPVEKSYGYTF TRBJ1-2 NA TRBV18 NA
TGCGCCAGCAGCCAACTGCTAGGGGTGTACGAGCAGTACTTC CASSQLLGVYEQYF TRBJ2-7 NA TRBV4-3 NA
TGTGCCAGCAGGAGAGCGGGGGGGGATCCGCCCCAGCATTTT CASRRAGGDPPQHF TRBJ1-5 few TRBV6-5 NA
TGTGCCAGCAGTGAAGCGTGGAGCTCCTACAATGAGCAGTTCTTC CASSEAWSSYNEQFF TRBJ2-1 NA TRBV2 NA
TGTGCCAGCGGCGGGGAGCCCCAGCATTTT CASGGEPQHF TRBJ1-5 NA TRBV2 NA
TGTGCCAGCAGCCATTTGGTCGGCGGGACTGACTATGGCTACACCTTC CASSHLVGGTDYGYTF TRBJ1-2 NA TRBV5-6 NA
TGTGCCAGCCCCGAAGGAGCGGGAGCCTCAGATACGCAGTATTTT CASPEGAGASDTQYF TRBJ2-3 NA TRBV2 TRBD2
TGTGCCAGCTCATCCCCGGGACAGGGGGCTTACGAGCAGTACTTC CASSSPGQGAYEQYF TRBJ2-7 NA TRBV18 TRBD1
TGTGCCAGCAGTTTACATTTTAGCGGGAGCTACGAGCAGTACTTC CASSLHFSGSYEQYF TRBJ2-7 NA TRBV27 TRBD2
TGTGCCAGCAGCGGACTAGCGGGAGGAATAGATACGCAGTATTTT CASSGLAGGIDTQYF TRBJ2-3 NA TRBV6-5 TRBD2
TGTGCCAGCAGTTTATCGGGGCAGGGGGTCTATGGCTACACCTTC CASSLSGQGVYGYTF TRBJ1-2 NA TRBV27 TRBD1
TGTGCCAGCAGCTTAGGAATCCAGGACACTGAAGCTTTCTTT CASSLGIQDTEAFF TRBJ1-1 NA TRBV7-3 NA
TGTGCCAGCAGCGATGGGACAGGGGGCAGGTCACCCCTCCACTTT CASSDGTGGRSPLHF TRBJ1-6 once TRBV5-6 TRBD1
TGTGCCAGCAGTTTACGGAGGGAGCAGCCCCAGCATTTT CASSLRREQPQHF TRBJ1-5 many TRBV27 NA
TGTGCCAGCAGTCCTGATAGAGTGAGATCCTACGAGCAGTACTTC CASSPDRVRSYEQYF TRBJ2-7 NA TRBV28 NA
TGCGCCAGCAGTGGGGGCTGGGATGAAAAACTGTTTTTT CASSGGWDEKLFF TRBJ1-4 NA TRBV10-2 NA